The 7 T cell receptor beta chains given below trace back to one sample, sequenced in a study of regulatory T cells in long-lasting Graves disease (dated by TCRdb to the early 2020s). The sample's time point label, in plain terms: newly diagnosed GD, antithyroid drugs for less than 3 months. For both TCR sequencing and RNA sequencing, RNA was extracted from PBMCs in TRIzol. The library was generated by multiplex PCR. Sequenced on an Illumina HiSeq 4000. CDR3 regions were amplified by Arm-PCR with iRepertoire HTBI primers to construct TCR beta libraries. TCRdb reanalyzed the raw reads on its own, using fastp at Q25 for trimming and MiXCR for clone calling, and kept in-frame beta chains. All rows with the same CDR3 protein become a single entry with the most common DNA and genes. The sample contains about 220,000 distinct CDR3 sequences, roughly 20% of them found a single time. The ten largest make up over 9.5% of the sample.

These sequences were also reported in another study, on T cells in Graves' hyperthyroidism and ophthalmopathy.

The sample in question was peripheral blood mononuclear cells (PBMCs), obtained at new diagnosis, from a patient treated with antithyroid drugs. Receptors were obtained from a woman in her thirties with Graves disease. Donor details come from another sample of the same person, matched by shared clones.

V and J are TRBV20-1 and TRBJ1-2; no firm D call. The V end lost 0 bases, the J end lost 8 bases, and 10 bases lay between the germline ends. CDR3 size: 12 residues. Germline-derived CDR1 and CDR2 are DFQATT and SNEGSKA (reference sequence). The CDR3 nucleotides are TGCAGTGCTAGAGAGCTCGGGCCGGGCTACACCTTC. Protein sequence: CSARELGPGYTF.

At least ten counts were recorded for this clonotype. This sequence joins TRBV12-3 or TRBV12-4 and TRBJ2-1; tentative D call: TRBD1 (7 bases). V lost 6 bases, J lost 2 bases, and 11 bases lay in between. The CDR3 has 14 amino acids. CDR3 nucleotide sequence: TGTGCCAGCAGGAGCAGGGGGGCCTACAATGAGCAGTTCTTC. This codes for CASRSRGAYNEQFF.

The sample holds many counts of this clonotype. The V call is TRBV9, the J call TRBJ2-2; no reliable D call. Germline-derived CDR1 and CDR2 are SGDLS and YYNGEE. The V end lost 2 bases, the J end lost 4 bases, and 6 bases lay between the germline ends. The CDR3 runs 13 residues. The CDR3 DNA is TGTGCCAGCAGCGTCGAGTTCACCGGGGAGCTGTTTTTT. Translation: CASSVEFTGELFF.

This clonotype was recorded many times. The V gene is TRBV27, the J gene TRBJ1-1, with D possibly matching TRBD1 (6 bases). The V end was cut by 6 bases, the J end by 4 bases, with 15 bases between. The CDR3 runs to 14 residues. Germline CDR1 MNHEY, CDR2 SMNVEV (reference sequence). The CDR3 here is CASRLTGSGTEAFF. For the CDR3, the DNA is TGTGCCAGCAGGTTAACAGGGTCGGGCACTGAAGCTTTCTTT.

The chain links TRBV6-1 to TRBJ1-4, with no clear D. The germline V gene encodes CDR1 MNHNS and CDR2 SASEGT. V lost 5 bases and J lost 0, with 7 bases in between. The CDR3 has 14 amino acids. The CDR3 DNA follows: TGTGCCAGCAGTACGGTGGCAACTAATGAAAAACTGTTTTTT. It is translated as CASSTVATNEKLFF.

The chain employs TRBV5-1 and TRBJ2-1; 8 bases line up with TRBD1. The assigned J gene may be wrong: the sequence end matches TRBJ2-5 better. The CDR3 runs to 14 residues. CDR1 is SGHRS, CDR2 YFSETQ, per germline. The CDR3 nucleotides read TGCGCCAGCAGCAGGACAGGGAGGCAAGAGACCCAGTACTTC. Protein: CASSRTGRQETQYF.

This CDR3 reads CASSLGLAGDGGELFF. CDR3 sequence (DNA): TGCGCCAGCAGCTTGGGGCTAGCGGGAGATGGTGGGGAGCTGTTTTTT. The chain has TRBV5-1 and TRBJ2-2; TRBD2 matches 10 bases. The CDR3 covers 16 residues. Trimming removed 0 bases from V and 8 bases from J; junction bases left unmatched: 7. Germline V CDR1 and CDR2: SGHRS, YFSETQ. Based on the CDR3 plus reference TRBV5-1 and TRBJ2-2, the full variable domain is KAGVTQTPRYLIKTRGQQVTLSCSPISGHRSVSWYQQTPGQGLQFLFEYFSETQRNKGNFPGRFSGRQFSNSRSEMNVSTLELGDSALYLCASSLGLAGDGGELFFGEGSRLTVL.